These T cell receptor beta chains were read from a single sample in a study of CD8+ T cells in alopecia areata. Generated by immunoSEQ multiplex PCR, the TCRdb table keeps only in-frame clones and is missing some. The repertoire holds over 85,000 clones, with about two thirds as singletons. Sample: CD8+ T cells sorted from blood, taken at week 44, from a patient treated with tofacitinib. Source of these receptors: a human donor with alopecia areata. Each CDR3 is given with its conserved first and last residue. The order of the fields is clone size, D gene, J gene, V gene, CDR3 DNA, CDR3 protein. D genes are given only for firm matches. Some rows have no size entry. The others give once, few or many, or a class for an expanded clone.

.,.,TRBJ1-1,TRBV7-9,TGTGCCAGCAGAGACAGCTTTGAAGCTTTCTTT,CASRDSFEAFF
.,TRBD2,TRBJ2-5,TRBV13,TGTGCCAGCAGCTTAGCCCAGCGGGGGGGACAAGAGACCCAGTACTTC,CASSLAQRGGQETQYF
.,.,TRBJ1-1,TRBV16,TGTGCCAGCAGCCAAAAGAACACTGAAGCTTTCTTT,CASSQKNTEAFF
.,.,TRBJ2-5,TRBV11-2,TGTGCCAGCAGCTTAGGGGCAGCCCAAGAGACCCAGTACTTC,CASSLGAAQETQYF
.,.,TRBJ1-5,TRBV19,TGTGCCAGTAGTATTAGTAGCAATCAGCCCCAGCATTTT,CASSISSNQPQHF
.,TRBD1,TRBJ2-7,TRBV5-6,TGTGCCAGCAGCAAGGACAGGAGCTCCTACGAGCAGTACTTC,CASSKDRSSYEQYF
.,.,TRBJ2-7,TRBV6-1,TGTGCCAGCAGTGAAGGTAGGCTCTCCTACGAGCAGTACTTC,CASSEGRLSYEQYF
.,.,TRBJ2-2,TRBV5-1,TGCGCCAGCAGCTTGGCATATCAGGGACTCGACACCGGGGAGCTGTTTTTT,CASSLAYQGLDTGELFF
once,.,TRBJ1-1,TRBV7-8,TGTGCCAGCAGCTGGGAAGACGACACTGAAGCTTTCTTT,CASSWEDDTEAFF
.,.,TRBJ1-6,TRBV25-1,TGTGCCAGCAGTGAATCCCTTGGAAGCTTACATTCACCCCTCCACTTT,CASSESLGSLHSPLHF
few,.,TRBJ1-1,TRBV12-5,TGTGCTAGTGGTTTGTCAATGAACACTGAAGCTTTCTTT,CASGLSMNTEAFF
few,TRBD1,TRBJ1-1,TRBV5-1,TGCGCCAGCAGCTTGGGGGACAGGGAGTTGGATGAAGCTTTCTTT,CASSLGDRELDEAFF
.,.,TRBJ1-2,TRBV11-1,TGTGCCAGCAGCTACTTGACAGGCAATGGCTACACCTTC,CASSYLTGNGYTF
.,.,TRBJ2-5,TRBV5-1,TGCGCCAGCAGCCCTAGGGGCGCGGGGATCCAAGAGACCCAGTACTTC,CASSPRGAGIQETQYF
.,.,TRBJ1-2,TRBV5-4,TGTGCCAGCAGCTTAGATGAGACCTTCTATGGCTACACCTTC,CASSLDETFYGYTF
.,.,TRBJ1-2,TRBV6-5,TGTGCCAGCAGTTACTCAGGCAGGGGTGGCTACACCTTC,CASSYSGRGGYTF
.,.,TRBJ1-2,TRBV25-1,TGTGCCAGCAGTCCACGGGCCACAGGGATGGGTGGCTACACCTTC,CASSPRATGMGGYTF
.,.,TRBJ1-5,TRBV11-2,TGTGCCAGCAGCCCACAAGGTAGCAATCAGCCCCAGCATTTT,CASSPQGSNQPQHF
.,.,TRBJ2-7,TRBV25-1,TGTGCCAGCAGCGACGGACGTGAGCAGTACTTC,CASSDGREQYF
many,TRBD1,TRBJ2-3,TRBV6-4,TGTGCCAGCAGTGACGGGACAGGGGCAGGAGATACGCAGTATTTT,CASSDGTGAGDTQYF
.,TRBD1,TRBJ2-7,TRBV11-1,TGTGCCAGCAGCGGAGGACAGGGGGCCTACGAGCAGTACTTC,CASSGGQGAYEQYF
.,TRBD1,TRBJ1-6,TRBV13,TGTGCCAGCAGTTCCGGGACAGCCTATAATTCACCCCTCCACTTT,CASSSGTAYNSPLHF
once,.,TRBJ2-3,TRBV29-1,TGCAGCGTTGATAACAGGGGAGGGAAAACAGATACGCAGTATTTT,CSVDNRGGKTDTQYF
.,.,TRBJ1-2,TRBV7-9,TGTGCCAGCCGCAAAGCGGGGCTCGTCGATGGCTACACCTTC,CASRKAGLVDGYTF
.,.,TRBJ2-3,TRBV4-3,TGCGCCAGCAGCCAAGAAGGGGGAGGCCGCACAGATACGCAGTATTTT,CASSQEGGGRTDTQYF
.,.,TRBJ2-5,TRBV6-5,TGTGCCAGCAGTGGGGAGGGGGATTTTTGGGAGACCCAGTACTTC,CASSGEGDFWETQYF
.,.,TRBJ2-1,TRBV28,TGTGCCAGCAGTTTATCGGCAGGTGGGGCAGCTAATGAGCAGTTCTTC,CASSLSAGGAANEQFF
.,TRBD2,TRBJ2-1,TRBV7-3,TGTGCCAGCAGCCCAGTAGCGGGGGGAAACAATGAGCAGTTCTTC,CASSPVAGGNNEQFF
.,.,TRBJ1-2,TRBV7-9,TGTGCCAGCACCCAGGGGAACTTCTATGGCTACACCTTC,CASTQGNFYGYTF
.,.,TRBJ1-1,TRBV27,TGTGCCAGCAGTCCCCCCTTGACCAAGAAGACTGAAGCTTTCTTT,CASSPPLTKKTEAFF
.,TRBD2,TRBJ2-5,TRBV10-2,TGCGCCAGCAGCGGGACTAGCGGGGCCCAAGAGACCCAGTACTTC,CASSGTSGAQETQYF
.,.,TRBJ2-1,TRBV4-3,TGCGCCAGCAGCCAAGAGAGGCTCGATATTGAGCAGTTCTTC,CASSQERLDIEQFF
once,.,TRBJ1-4,TRBV9,TGTGCCAGCAGCGTAGGCGGGGGAAATGAAAAACTGTTTTTT,CASSVGGGNEKLFF
.,TRBD1,TRBJ1-4,TRBV7-7,TGTGCCAGCAGCCGAGTGTCCCGGGACAGCCAAAATGAAAAACTGTTTTTT,CASSRVSRDSQNEKLFF
.,.,TRBJ2-7,TRBV5-1,TGCGCCAGCAGCATTAAACCTGGCAGGGCCGACGAGCAGTACTTC,CASSIKPGRADEQYF
.,.,TRBJ2-1,TRBV27,TGTGCCAGCAGCTGGGGACGGTACAATGAGCAGTTCTTC,CASSWGRYNEQFF
.,TRBD1,TRBJ2-5,TRBV7-6,TGTGCCAGCAGCCCACGACAGGGTCGGCAAGAGACCCAGTACTTC,CASSPRQGRQETQYF
.,.,TRBJ1-2,TRBV29-1,TGCAGCGTTGTGGCCAGGGACTATGGCTACACCTTC,CSVVARDYGYTF
.,.,TRBJ2-2,TRBV27,TGTGCCAGCACTGAAATGTTGTCAGGGACCACCGGGGAGCTGTTTTTT,CASTEMLSGTTGELFF
.,TRBD1,TRBJ2-7,TRBV29-1,TGCAGCGTTGAGGTGACAGGGGCATCCTACGAGCAGTACTTC,CSVEVTGASYEQYF
few,.,TRBJ1-2,TRBV7-9,TGTGCCAGCAGCTTAGCTCAGGATGCTAACTATGGCTACACCTTC,CASSLAQDANYGYTF
.,TRBD1,TRBJ1-1,TRBV2,TGTGCCAGCAGTGACCGGGACAGTCAGAACACTGAAGCTTTCTTT,CASSDRDSQNTEAFF
.,TRBD1,TRBJ2-7,TRBV4-3,TGCGCCAGCAGCCTGACAGGGAAGGGGACCGAGCAGTACTTC,CASSLTGKGTEQYF
once,TRBD1,TRBJ1-1,TRBV7-3,TGTGCCAGCAGCTCTACCCCCCTAAGGACAGGGGGCACTGAAGCTTTCTTT,CASSSTPLRTGGTEAFF
once,.,TRBJ2-1,TRBV7-2,TGTGCCAGCAGCTACAGACTGTACAATGAGCAGTTCTTC,CASSYRLYNEQFF
.,.,TRBJ2-5,TRBV5-1,TGCGCCAGCAGCTTATACGGAGACTCAGAGACCCAGTACTTC,CASSLYGDSETQYF
.,TRBD1,TRBJ1-5,TRBV7-2,TGTGCCAGCAGCCCCACCGGACAGGGGAGCAATCAGCCCCAGCATTTT,CASSPTGQGSNQPQHF
once,TRBD1,TRBJ2-1,TRBV5-1,TGCGCCAGCAGCTCTACCGGGACAGGGTTAGATGAGCAGTTCTTC,CASSSTGTGLDEQFF
.,.,TRBJ2-5,TRBV5-6,TGTGCCAGCAGTTACGACTACCAAGAGACCCAGTACTTC,CASSYDYQETQYF
.,.,TRBJ1-2,TRBV9,TGTGCCAGCAGCGAGGGCTATGGCTACACCTTC,CASSEGYGYTF
.,.,TRBJ1-2,TRBV29-1,TGCAGCGTTGAAACTGGGGGGGCTGGCTACACCTTC,CSVETGGAGYTF
.,.,TRBJ1-6,TRBV16,TGTGCCAGCAGCCAATTACAGGGTGGGGATTCACCCCTCCACTTT,CASSQLQGGDSPLHF
.,.,TRBJ2-7,TRBV29-1,TGCAGCGTTCTAGAATACGAGCAGTACTTC,CSVLEYEQYF
.,.,TRBJ2-2,TRBV5-1,TGCGCCAGCAGCTTGACGGACTTCTACACCGGGGAGCTGTTTTTT,CASSLTDFYTGELFF
.,.,TRBJ2-4,TRBV11-3,TGTGCCAGCAGCGAACAGGTTGATGGGTACATTCAGTACTTC,CASSEQVDGYIQYF
.,TRBD2,TRBJ2-5,TRBV7-3,TGTGCCAGCAGCCCCGGGACTAGCGGGGAAGAGACCCAGTACTTC,CASSPGTSGEETQYF